What follows are 29 T cell receptor beta chains derived from one specimen sequenced in a study of shared clonotypes between healthy human individuals. The naive CD8 fraction comprised CD45RO-negative cells positively selected for CCR7 and excluded terminally differentiated effector memory CD45RA+ cells. Clones were read by immunoSEQ multiplex PCR, and TCRdb kept only the in-frame ones, dropping some. Seen here are about 1,900,000 clones, about 95% observed once, and the top ten hold around 1%. The sequencing sample was made of naive CD8+ T cells sorted from blood. Source of these receptors: a man between 18 and 29 years old in good health.

This clone was observed once. This chain connects TRBV13 to TRBJ2-5; D unresolved. Germline V CDR1 and CDR2: PRHDT, FYEKMQ (reference sequence). This CDR3 comprises 15 residues. Trimming removed 0 bases at V and 5 bases at J, with 13 bases between. The CDR3 reads CASSLGQTPLETQYF. The CDR3, as DNA: TGTGCCAGCAGCTTAGGCCAGACCCCCTTGGAGACCCAGTACTTC.

With respect to this clone: Other nucleotide sequences in the sample specify the same CDR3. The chain combines TRBV19 with TRBJ1-1; D is ambiguous. Between the trimmed V and J ends, which lost 5 bases and 0 bases, there was a span of 10 bases. CDR1 LNHDA and CDR2 SQIVND come from the germline V gene (reference sequence). The CDR3 runs 14 residues. The CDR3 DNA reads as TGTGCCAGTAGTTCCAGGCCCCTGAACACTGAAGCTTTCTTT. As protein: CASSSRPLNTEAFF.

The CDR3 loop reads CASKEKETQYF. The DNA of the CDR3 is TGTGCCAGCAAGGAAAAAGAGACCCAGTACTTC. The V and J genes are TRBV25-1 and TRBJ2-5; D unresolved. This CDR3 comprises 11 residues. Germline loops: CDR1 MGHDK, CDR2 SYGVNS. Trimming shortened V by 7 bases and J by 3 bases, and 6 bases separated the two germline ends.

The rearrangement links TRBV18 to TRBJ2-5; D not resolved. Trimming left V 0 bases short and J 5 bases short, with 4 bases between. The CDR3 spans 12 residues. The V gene's germline CDR1 is KGHSH and CDR2 LQKENI. The CDR3 here is CASSPPPETQYF. CDR3 sequence (DNA): TGTGCCAGCTCACCACCCCCCGAGACCCAGTACTTC.

A remark on this clone: Within the sample, other DNA sequences also encode this same CDR3. This chain uses TRBV13 with TRBJ1-1; unclear D gene. V lost 11 bases, J lost 4 bases, and 14 bases lay in between. The germline gives CDR1 PRHDT, CDR2 FYEKMQ (reference sequence). CDR3 size: 12 residues. The CDR3 region has the DNA TGTGCCTCGCGGGGAGGTGGCACTGAAGCTTTCTTT. Its translation is CASRGGGTEAFF. Filled out from reference TRBV13 and TRBJ1-1, the complete variable domain reads AAGVIQSPRHLIKEKRETATLKCYPIPRHDTVYWYQQGPGQDPQFLISFYEKMQSDKGSIPDRFSAQQFSDYHSELNMSSLELGDSALYFCASRGGGTEAFFGQGTRLTVV.

The V call is TRBV5-4, the J call TRBJ2-5, with a tentative D call TRBD1 (5 bases). Germline V gives CDR1 SGHNT, CDR2 YYREEE (reference sequence). The V and J ends lost 3 bases and 1 base respectively, with 10 bases between them. This CDR3 region has 14 residues. The CDR3 nucleotides are TGTGCCAGCAGCTCCCAGGGATTCCAAGAGACCCAGTACTTC. Protein sequence: CASSSQGFQETQYF.

In the case of this clone: One end of the junction varies from germline; a read error may be responsible. The chain links TRBV7-8 to TRBJ2-5, with 11 positions matching TRBD2. The CDR3 consists of 15 residues. The V gene's germline CDR1 is SGHVS and CDR2 FQNEAQ. The CDR3 here is CASSIAGGPRETQYF. The CDR3 DNA reads TGTGCCAGCAGCATAGCGGGGGGGCCACGAGAGACCCAGTACTTC.

The rearrangement joins TRBV10-1 to TRBJ2-3; TRBD2 matches at 7 bases. Germline CDR1 is WNHNN and CDR2 is SYGVQD (reference sequence). There are 14 residues in the CDR3. V was pared by 3 bases and J by 0 bases, with 0 bases of the junction left unmatched. CDR3 region: CASSEAGSTDTQYF. The CDR3 DNA follows: TGCGCCAGCAGTGAAGCGGGGAGCACAGATACGCAGTATTTT.

The chain combines TRBV7-2 with TRBJ2-7; D remains unclear. Between the trimmed V and J ends, which lost 5 bases and 2 bases, there was a span of 4 bases. Germline V gene data show CDR1 as SGHTA and CDR2 as FQGNSA. The CDR3 runs 11 residues. The CDR3 DNA reads TGTGCCAGCAGCACCACCTACGAGCAGTACTTC. Translation gives CASSTTYEQYF.

Regarding this clone: Other DNA sequences within the sample encode an identical CDR3. This chain connects TRBV11-2 to TRBJ2-7; D is ambiguous. Germline CDR1 SGHAT, CDR2 FQNNGV. The length of the CDR3 is 15 residues. Trimming pared 1 base from V and 1 base from J, leaving 11 bases between. CDR3 sequence reads: CASSLGAGLSYEQYF. CDR3 DNA: TGTGCCAGCAGCTTAGGGGCAGGTCTTTCCTACGAGCAGTACTTC.

The chain uses TRBV6-1 and TRBJ2-1; 9 bases agree with TRBD1. V shed 1 base and J 2 bases; nucleotides not matched to a gene: 0. Germline values: CDR1 MNHNS, CDR2 SASEGT. CDR3 length equals 15 residues. CDR3 protein: CASSEDRGPYNEQFF. As DNA, the CDR3 is TGTGCCAGCAGTGAAGACAGGGGGCCCTACAATGAGCAGTTCTTC.

DNA for the CDR3: TGTGCCAGCAGGCCCCTAGGGGCGGGAGATGGAAAGACCCAGTACTTC. Its protein is CASRPLGAGDGKTQYF. The chain recombines TRBV27 with TRBJ2-5; 7 positions match TRBD2. The CDR3 loop spans 16 amino acids. Germline V gene sequence: CDR1 MNHEY, CDR2 SMNVEV (reference sequence). The junction had 16 bases not matched to a gene; V was cut back by 6 bases and J by 6 bases.

The chain combines TRBV5-6 with TRBJ2-2; no clear D gene. Looked up from germline, CDR1 is SGHDT and CDR2 is YYEEEE. V was pared by 3 bases and J by 1 base, with 13 bases between. This CDR3 comprises 16 residues. CDR3 sequence reads: CASSSDGPMNTGELFF. The DNA for the CDR3 is TGTGCCAGCAGCTCGGACGGACCTATGAACACCGGGGAGCTGTTTTTT.

About this clone: Other DNA sequences in the sample encode the same CDR3. The genes are TRBV4-1 and TRBJ2-7, with TRBD1 matching over 7 bases. Trimming removed 4 bases from V and 0 bases from J; junction bases left unmatched: 3. Germline values: CDR1 MGHRA, CDR2 YSYEKL. The CDR3 sequence is 14 residues long. CDR3 sequence (DNA): TGCGCCAGCAGCCTCCGGGACAGCTCCTACGAGCAGTACTTC. The encoded protein is CASSLRDSSYEQYF.

The chain employs TRBV5-4 and TRBJ2-1, with TRBD2 matching 15 bases. Trimming at V came to 5 bases and at J to 9 bases, leaving 9 bases not matched to a gene. The CDR3 has 16 amino acids. Germline CDR1 and CDR2: SGHNT and YYREEE (reference sequence). As DNA, the CDR3 is TGTGCCAGCAGTTGGACTAGCGGGGGGGTTTGGGCTGAGCAGTTCTTC. Translated, it gives CASSWTSGGVWAEQFF.

The CDR3 spells CASSAGVGGYEQYF. As DNA, the CDR3 is TGTGCCAGCAGCGCCGGAGTAGGGGGATACGAGCAGTACTTC. V is TRBV5-6 and J is TRBJ2-7; TRBD1 is a possible D gene (6 bases). V was pared by 4 bases and J by 4 bases, with 15 bases between. CDR1 is SGHDT, CDR2 YYEEEE, per germline. CDR3 length: 14 residues.

About this clone itself: A much bigger clone sits one base away, suggesting this may be a read error. Other DNA variants within this sample encode the same CDR3. The chain employs TRBV9 and TRBJ2-7; possible D gene TRBD2, 6 bases. This CDR3 has 14 amino acids. Trimming left V 0 bases short and J 0 bases short, with 7 bases between. Germline CDR1 is SGDLS and CDR2 is YYNGEE. The CDR3 spells CASSVGGNSYEQYF. The CDR3 bases are TGTGCCAGCAGCGTAGGCGGGAACTCCTACGAGCAGTACTTC.

This sequence joins TRBV5-3 and TRBJ1-5; D remains unclear. TRBV5-3 is designated an ORF whose function remains uncertain. Trimming left V 2 bases short and J 0 bases short, with 21 bases between. The CDR3 is 19 residues long. In DNA form, the CDR3 reads TGTGCCAGAAGCTTTGATGGTAGGGATCGGGGTTATAGCAATCAGCCCCAGCATTTT. Amino acids: CARSFDGRDRGYSNQPQHF.

The chain couples TRBV19 to TRBJ1-2; tentative D call: TRBD1 (6 bases). The CDR3 runs 13 residues. Trimming removed 5 bases at V and 6 bases at J, with 13 bases between. The germline CDR1 and CDR2 sequences are LNHDA and SQIVND (reference sequence). The CDR3 nucleotides read TGTGCCAGTAGTGGCTGGACAGAGGATGGCTACACCTTC. Amino acids: CASSGWTEDGYTF.

The chain links TRBV19 to TRBJ2-5, with 8 positions matching TRBD1. Germline V gene sequence: CDR1 LNHDA, CDR2 SQIVND (reference sequence). V lost 1 base, J lost 5 bases, and 3 bases stayed unmatched. The CDR3 loop spans 14 amino acids. CDR3 region: CASSIAGGWETQYF. In DNA, the CDR3 is TGTGCCAGTAGTATAGCAGGGGGCTGGGAGACCCAGTACTTC.

CDR3 DNA sequence: TGTGCCAGCAGTACCAACCCCGGGAACACTGAAGCTTTCTTT. This translates into CASSTNPGNTEAFF. The chain is built from TRBV27 and TRBJ1-1; D not resolved. This CDR3 is built from 14 residues. Germline CDR1 MNHEY, CDR2 SMNVEV (reference sequence). Trimming removed 5 bases from V and 1 base from J, with 11 bases in between.

Turning to this clone: At one of its ends the junction is not consistent with the germline gene, which may arise from a read error. The chain couples TRBV7-7 to TRBJ2-1; D remains unclear. The CDR3 sequence is 13 residues long. Per germline, CDR1 SSHAT and CDR2 FNYEAQ (reference sequence). The CDR3 region is CASSLDFKGLRFF. Here the CDR3 DNA reads TGTGCTAGCAGCTTAGATTTTAAGGGCCTCCGGTTCTTC.

The chain employs TRBV4-1 and TRBJ2-3, with TRBD1 matching over 8 bases. Unmatched junction bases numbered 10, after V lost 8 bases and J lost 0 bases. CDR3 size: 16 residues. The germline V gene has CDR1 MGHRA and CDR2 YSYEKL. This CDR3 is CASRRDRTFSTDTQYF. The CDR3 DNA reads TGCGCCAGCCGACGGGACAGGACCTTTAGCACAGATACGCAGTATTTT.

A note on this clone: Other DNA variants within this sample encode the same CDR3. The V call is TRBV30, the J call TRBJ2-1, with unresolved D. The CDR3 spans 11 residues. CDR1 and CDR2 (germline): GTSNPN, SVGIG (reference sequence). V was pared by 4 bases and J by 3 bases, with 4 bases between. In DNA form, the CDR3 reads TGTGCCTGGACAGACTACAATGAGCAGTTCTTC. Translation gives CAWTDYNEQFF.

V is TRBV29-1 and J is TRBJ2-1; maybe TRBD2 (7 bases). CDR3 size: 14 residues. Trimming shortened V by 8 bases and J by 4 bases, and 18 bases separated the two germline ends. Germline assignment: CDR1 SQVTM and CDR2 ANQGSEA. In DNA, the CDR3 is TGCAGCAGTGGGGGGGGCGCCGTGTACAATGAGCAGTTCTTC. It encodes CSSGGGAVYNEQFF.

This chain joins TRBV29-1 and TRBJ2-7; no definite D call. Trimming left V 0 bases short and J 3 bases short, with 9 bases between. CDR1 and CDR2 from the germline V gene are SQVTM and ANQGSEA. This CDR3 region has 13 residues. This chain's CDR3 is CSVEEAENYEQYF. CDR3 DNA: TGCAGCGTTGAAGAGGCAGAGAACTACGAGCAGTACTTC.

This chain joins TRBV28 and TRBJ2-2; D not resolved. This CDR3 is 15 amino acids long. V shed 1 base and J shed 6 bases, with 12 bases lying between them. Germline loops: CDR1 MDHEN, CDR2 SYDVKM. The CDR3 loop is CASSLYSGVPGELFF. In DNA, the CDR3 is TGTGCCAGCAGTTTATACTCAGGAGTCCCCGGGGAGCTGTTTTTT.

As for this clone: Other DNA variants within this sample encode the same CDR3. The chain joins TRBV11-2 to TRBJ2-7; D gene ambiguous. CDR3 length: 13 residues. Germline V gives CDR1 SGHAT, CDR2 FQNNGV. The germline V and J ends were trimmed by 1 base and 2 bases, with 6 bases remaining between them. CDR3 loop: CASSLGPTYEQYF. CDR3 DNA: TGTGCCAGCAGCTTAGGCCCGACCTACGAGCAGTACTTC.

J is TRBJ1-2 and V is TRBV27; D possibly corresponds to TRBD1 (5 bases). CDR3 length equals 16 residues. Germline V gene data show CDR1 as MNHEY and CDR2 as SMNVEV (reference sequence). The V and J ends lost 0 bases and 8 bases respectively, with 19 bases between them. This CDR3 is CASSLSPGGGSWGYTF. The CDR3 nucleotides are TGTGCCAGCAGTTTATCCCCCGGTGGGGGTTCATGGGGCTACACCTTC.